One and the same sample provided the 14 T cell receptor beta chains below, sequenced in a study of CD8+ T cells in alopecia areata. Cutaneous lymph node cells were pooled, and they were sorted using CD4, CD8alpha, NKG2D, NKG2ACE and other markers. After isolation, RNA underwent reverse transcription to generate cDNA as the sequencing template. The data were produced by immunoSEQ multiplex PCR, yet TCRdb's version contains in-frame clones alone and is incomplete. The record shows more than 250,000 clones for this sample, with no singletons present. Sequencing used CD4+ T cells sorted from a lymph node. These receptors came from a C3H/HeJ mouse with alopecia areata. The strain bears MHC haplotype H2-k.

This clone was seen only a few times. Gene names are mouse gene names. The read halts 4 residues ahead of the CDR3 end, with the missing end drawn from the germline J gene. The chain links TRBV14 to TRBJ2-7; 8 bases line up with TRBD2. CDR3 length: 14 residues. V lost 5 bases to trimming and J lost 0 bases; unmatched junction nucleotides: 4. The V gene's germline CDR1 is SGHDT and CDR2 FRDEAV. CDR3 protein: CASRFTGGSYEQYF. Incomplete CDR3 DNA: TGTGCCAGCAGATTCACTGGGGGCTCCTAT.

With regard to this clone: The genes and germline here are from mouse. The read ends 4 residues shy of where the CDR3 ends; the end is completed using the germline J gene. The V and J genes are TRBV13-1 and TRBJ1-2; D perhaps matches TRBD1 (6 bases). V shed 5 bases and J shed 0 bases, with 17 bases lying between them. The germline CDR1 and CDR2 sequences are NSHNY and SYGAGN. The length of the CDR3 is 16 residues. The chain's CDR3 is CASSYTGRPANSDYTF. The part of the CDR3 DNA that was read is TGTGCCAGCAGCTATACAGGGAGGCCCGCAAACTCC.

This clone was counted a few times. Gene labels here are mouse ones. The read ends 4 residues early relative to the CDR3; the germline J gene fills the gap. The chain links TRBV13-3 to TRBJ2-2, with 10 bases fitting TRBD2. CDR3 length: 15 amino acids. Trimming removed 3 bases from V and 6 bases from J; junction bases left unmatched: 5. CDR1 and CDR2 from the germline V gene are NNHDY and SYVADS. Partial CDR3 DNA: TGTGCCAGCAGTGGAGCTGGGGGGGCGCCCGGG. Translated, it gives CASSGAGGAPG. The whole CDR3 sequence is CASSGAGGAPGQLYF. Variable domain in full (rest from reference TRBV13-3 and TRBJ2-2): EAAVTQSPRSKVAVTGGKVTLSCHQTNNHDYMYWYRQDTGHGLRLIHYSYVADSTEKGDIPDGYKASRPSQENFSLILELASLSQTAVYFCASSGAGGAPGQLYFGEGSKLTVL.

This clone occurred many times. Gene names refer to mouse genes. The sequence runs out 4 residues before the end of the CDR3; the remainder is reconstructed from the germline J gene. Different DNA sequences within this sample yield the same CDR3. The chain employs TRBV31 and TRBJ2-3, with TRBD2 matching 7 bases. The CDR3 spans 15 residues. Germline values: CDR1 GKSSPN, CDR2 SITVG. The V segment lost 0 bases and the J segment 0 bases; nucleotides outside the gene matches: 3. The CDR3 sequence: CAWSLLGTSAETLYF. The sequenced CDR3 bases are TGTGCCTGGAGTCTACTGGGGACTAGTGCAGAA.

This clone showed up just a few times. Germline and genes here are mouse. The read ends 4 residues shy of where the CDR3 ends; the end is completed using the germline J gene. The chain combines TRBV19 with TRBJ2-2; tentative D call: TRBD1 (5 bases). From germline, CDR1 is FNHDT and CDR2 SITEND (reference sequence). The V and J ends lost 2 bases and 5 bases respectively, with 10 bases between them. The CDR3 length is 14 residues. Incomplete CDR3 DNA: TGTGCCAGCAGTATTGGCAGGGAAACCGGG. It specifies CASSIGRETG. The full-length CDR3 reads as CASSIGRETGQLYF.

This clone appeared a few times. Gene names and germline refer to mouse. The read falls 4 residues short of the CDR3 end, and the missing part is taken from the germline J gene. The chain combines TRBV13-1 with TRBJ2-1; 11 bases line up with TRBD2. This CDR3 has 14 residues. The germline gives CDR1 NSHNY, CDR2 SYGAGN. CDR3 bases read: TGTGCCAGCAGGCACTGGGGGGGCGCCGCT. It specifies CASRHWGGAA. The CDR3 in its entirety is CASRHWGGAAEQFF.

Points on this clone: Mouse names are used for the genes. The read halts 4 residues ahead of the CDR3 end, with the missing end drawn from the germline J gene. The V and J genes are TRBV13-1 and TRBJ2-2; 10 bases map to TRBD1. Germline CDR1 is NSHNY and CDR2 is SYGAGN. With V trimmed by 2 bases and J by 4 bases, 2 bases remained unmatched. The CDR3 runs to 15 residues. CDR3 amino acids: CASSDRDRGTGQLYF. Partial CDR3 DNA: TGTGCCAGCAGTGACCGGGACAGGGGCACCGGG.

In this sample, this clone turned up a few times. Gene labels here are mouse ones. The read comes to an end 4 residues before the CDR3 does, leaving the germline J gene to fill in the end. The chain couples TRBV5 to TRBJ2-5; TRBD1 aligns across 11 bases. With 4 bases clipped from V and 3 bases from J, the junction kept 3 bases outside the gene matches. The CDR3 is 15 residues long. Germline V CDR1 and CDR2: LGHNA, YNLKQL (reference sequence). The part of the CDR3 DNA that was read is TGTGCCAGCAGCCTTCGGGACAGGGGGCAAGAC. As protein: CASSLRDRGQD. The entire CDR3 sequence reads CASSLRDRGQDTQYF.

This clone occurred a few times. Mouse gene names apply. The CDR3 bases that were read are TGTGCCAGCGGTGATTCTGGGGGGAGGAACTATGCT. As protein: CASGDSGGRNYA. The whole CDR3 protein reads CASGDSGGRNYAEQFF. The rearrangement joins TRBV13-2 to TRBJ2-1; TRBD2 agrees at 8 bases. The sequenced fragment ends 4 residues before the CDR3 boundary, so the rest is inferred from the germline J gene. Germline values: CDR1 NNHNN, CDR2 SYGAGS (reference sequence). V gave up 1 base and J gave up 1 base; unmatched junction bases: 4. This CDR3 region has 16 residues.

This clone was counted only a few times. Any gene name here is a mouse gene name. The read finishes 4 residues shy of the CDR3 end, and the germline J gene is used to complete it. Other nucleotide sequences in the sample specify the same CDR3. The chain joins TRBV13-1 to TRBJ2-3; TRBD2 aligns across 12 bases. The CDR3 contains 15 residues. J gave up 3 bases and V 3 bases, and 2 bases lay outside the gene matches. Germline V gene lookup returns CDR1 NSHNY and CDR2 SYGAGN. The CDR3 region is CASSGGTGGAETLYF. The covered CDR3 bases are TGTGCCAGCAGTGGAGGGACTGGGGGGGCAGAA.

As concerns this clone: Mouse names are used for the genes. The read ends 4 residues before the CDR3 terminus; that terminus is restored from the germline J gene. This chain joins TRBV13-3 and TRBJ2-1; 9 bases are shared with TRBD1. CDR3 length: 14 residues. Unmatched junction bases numbered 5, after V lost 4 bases and J lost 6 bases. CDR1 is NNHDY, CDR2 SYVADS, per germline. The CDR3 spells CASSWTGVIAEQFF. Incomplete CDR3 DNA: TGTGCCAGCAGTTGGACAGGGGTTATTGCT.

This clone was observed a handful of times. The listed genes are named as in mouse. The read is 4 residues too short to cover the CDR3 end, so that end is filled in from the germline J gene. This sequence joins TRBV13-2 and TRBJ2-1; 7 positions match TRBD1. CDR1 and CDR2 (germline): NNHNN, SYGAGS (reference sequence). The V segment lost 5 bases and the J segment 3 bases; nucleotides outside the gene matches: 8. The CDR3 is 15 amino acids. The CDR3 sequence is CASGNRGVLYAEQFF. The sequenced part of the CDR3 DNA is TGTGCCAGCGGAAACAGGGGAGTCCTCTATGCT.

In the case of this clone: Each gene name is a mouse one. Read coverage stops 4 residues before the CDR3 terminus; the germline J gene supplies the remainder. J is TRBJ2-1 and V is TRBV19, with a weak D call TRBD2 (5 bases). The ends were cut back, 2 bases at V and 1 base at J, with 10 bases in the middle. The CDR3 has 15 amino acids. The germline V gene encodes CDR1 FNHDT and CDR2 SITEND (reference sequence). CDR3 bases read: TGTGCCAGCAGTATGGGCTGGGTGAACTATGCT. Translating it yields CASSMGWVNYA. The whole CDR3 protein reads CASSMGWVNYAEQFF.

This clone showed up just a few times. Genes and germline come from the mouse. The read ends 4 residues before the CDR3 terminus; that terminus is restored from the germline J gene. V and J are TRBV13-3 and TRBJ1-1; TRBD1 is a possible D gene (6 bases). Germline CDR1 NNHDY, CDR2 SYVADS. This CDR3 comprises 12 residues. CDR3 residues: CASSYRETEVFF. The sequenced part of the CDR3 DNA is TGTGCCAGCAGTTACAGGGAAACA.